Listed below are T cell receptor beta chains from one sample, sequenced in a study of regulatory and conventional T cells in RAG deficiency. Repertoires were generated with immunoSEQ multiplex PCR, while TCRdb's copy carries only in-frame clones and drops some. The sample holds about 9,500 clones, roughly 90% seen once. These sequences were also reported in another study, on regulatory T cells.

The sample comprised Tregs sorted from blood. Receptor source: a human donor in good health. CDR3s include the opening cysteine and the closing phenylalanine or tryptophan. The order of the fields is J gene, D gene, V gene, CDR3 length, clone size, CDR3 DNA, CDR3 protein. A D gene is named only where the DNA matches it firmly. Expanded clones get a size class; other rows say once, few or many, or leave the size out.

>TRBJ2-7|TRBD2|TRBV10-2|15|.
TGCGCCAGCAGTGACCCCACTAGCGCTTACTACGAGCAGTACTTC
CASSDPTSAYYEQYF
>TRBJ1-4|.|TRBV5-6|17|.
TGTGCCAGCAGCCATTTCTGGCGGGGCAGGGCGGAAGAAAAACTGTTTTTT
CASSHFWRGRAEEKLFF
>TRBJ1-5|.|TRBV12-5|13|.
TGTGCTAGTAGCGCGGGGGCTGATCAGCCCCAGCATTTT
CASSAGADQPQHF
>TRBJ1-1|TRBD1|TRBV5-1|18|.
TGCGCCAGCTCACCGATCCAATCAGGGGGCGCGGGGAACACTGAAGCTTTCTTT
CASSPIQSGGAGNTEAFF
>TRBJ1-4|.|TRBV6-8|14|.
TGTGCCAGCAGTTACAGTGCAACTAATGAAAAACTGTTTTTT
CASSYSATNEKLFF
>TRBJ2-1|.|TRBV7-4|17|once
TGTGCCAGCAGCTTAAAAGCTCCCGTCCCCCCCTACAATGAGCAGTTCTTC
CASSLKAPVPPYNEQFF
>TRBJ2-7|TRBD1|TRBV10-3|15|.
TGTGCCATCAGTGAGTCAGGGACAGGGAGGTCCGAGCAGTACTTC
CAISESGTGRSEQYF
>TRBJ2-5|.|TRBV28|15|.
TGTGCCAGCAGTTTCCTCGCGGGATCTATGGGGACCCAGTACTTC
CASSFLAGSMGTQYF
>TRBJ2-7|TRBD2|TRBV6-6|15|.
TGTGCCAGCAGTTATGGACTAGCGGGGGCCTACGAGCAGTACTTC
CASSYGLAGAYEQYF
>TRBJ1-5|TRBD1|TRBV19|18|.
TGTGCCAGTAGTACGACAGGGGGCTCTTTCTATAGCAATCAGCCCCAGCATTTT
CASSTTGGSFYSNQPQHF
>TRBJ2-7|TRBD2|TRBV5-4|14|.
TGTGCCAGCAGCACGACTAGCGGGAGCTACGAGCAGTACTTC
CASSTTSGSYEQYF
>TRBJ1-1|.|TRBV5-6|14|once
TGTGCCAGCAGCTTGGCACAATTACCGGCTGAAGCTTTCTTT
CASSLAQLPAEAFF
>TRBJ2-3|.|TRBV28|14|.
TGTGCCAGCACCTCGGCAGGGAACACAGATACGCAGTATTTT
CASTSAGNTDTQYF
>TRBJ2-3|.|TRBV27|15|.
TGTGCCAGCAGTTCAGGCAGGGCATCGACAGATACGCAGTATTTT
CASSSGRASTDTQYF
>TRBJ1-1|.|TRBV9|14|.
TGTGCCAGCAGCGCACAGGGTGTGAACACTGAAGCTTTCTTT
CASSAQGVNTEAFF
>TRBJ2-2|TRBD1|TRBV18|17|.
TGTGCCAGCTCACCACCGAGGGGACAGGGGTACACCGGGGAGCTGTTTTTT
CASSPPRGQGYTGELFF
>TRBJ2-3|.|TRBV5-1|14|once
TGCGCCAGCAGTTACATCCCTTCCACAGATACGCAGTATTTT
CASSYIPSTDTQYF
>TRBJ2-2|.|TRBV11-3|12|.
TGTGCCAGCAGCGCAATACAGGGGGAGCTGTTTTTT
CASSAIQGELFF
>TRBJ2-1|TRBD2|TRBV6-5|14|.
TGTGCCAGCAGTACCCTGAGGCGGGGGAATGAGCAGTTCTTC
CASSTLRRGNEQFF
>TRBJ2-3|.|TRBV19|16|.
TGTGCCAGTAGTACCAGGTACTCCGTGTTCCGAGATACGCAGTATTTT
CASSTRYSVFRDTQYF
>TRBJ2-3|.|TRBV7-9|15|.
TGTGCCAGCAGCTTAGCGGAAACCCTCTCAGATACGCAGTATTTT
CASSLAETLSDTQYF
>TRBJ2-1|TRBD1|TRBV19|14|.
TGTGCCAGTAGTGACAGGGTCGGGAACAATGAGCAGTTCTTC
CASSDRVGNNEQFF
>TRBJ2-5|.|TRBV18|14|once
TGTGCCAGCTCACCAGGCACGACGGGAGAGACCCAGTACTTC
CASSPGTTGETQYF
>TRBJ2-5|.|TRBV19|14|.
TGTGCCAGTAGTATGTGGGATGGACGGGAGACCCAGTACTTC
CASSMWDGRETQYF
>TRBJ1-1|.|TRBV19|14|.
TGTGCCAGTAGTTCCCACTTCTTGAACACTGAAGCTTTCTTT
CASSSHFLNTEAFF
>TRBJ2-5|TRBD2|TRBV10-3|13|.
TGTGCCATCAGTGCCCGGGAGGGGGAGACCCAGTACTTC
CAISAREGETQYF
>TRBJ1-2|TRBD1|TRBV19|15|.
TGTGCCACTAAACAGGGACAGGGGGCCGGCTATGGCTACACCTTC
CATKQGQGAGYGYTF
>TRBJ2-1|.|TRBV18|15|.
TGTGCCAGCTCACCACCCGCAGAGGGGCGAAATGAGCAGTTCTTC
CASSPPAEGRNEQFF
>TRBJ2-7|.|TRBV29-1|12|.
TGCAGCGTCTCGCTTACCTACTACGAGCAGTACTTC
CSVSLTYYEQYF
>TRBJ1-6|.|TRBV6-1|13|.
TGTGCCAGCAGTGGATCAGGAAATTCACCCCTCCACTTT
CASSGSGNSPLHF
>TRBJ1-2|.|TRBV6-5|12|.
TGTGCCAGCAGTGCGGACACCAACGGCTACACCTTC
CASSADTNGYTF
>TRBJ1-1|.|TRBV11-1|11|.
TGTGCCAGCAGCTTAATGGGGGAAGCTTTCTTT
CASSLMGEAFF
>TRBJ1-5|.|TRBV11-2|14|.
TGTGCCAGCAGCGTCAGGGGTAACAATCAGCCCCAGCATTTT
CASSVRGNNQPQHF
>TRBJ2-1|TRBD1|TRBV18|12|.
TGTGCCAGCTCCTCGACAGGGAATGAGCAGTTCTTC
CASSSTGNEQFF
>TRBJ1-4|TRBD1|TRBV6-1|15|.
TGTGCCAGCAGTTCCAGGGACAGGGCGGATGAAAAACTGTTTTTT
CASSSRDRADEKLFF
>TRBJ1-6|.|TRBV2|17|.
TGTGCCAGCACTGCCGCGCTCCACTACTCCTATAATTCACCCCTCCACTTT
CASTAALHYSYNSPLHF
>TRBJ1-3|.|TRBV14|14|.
TGTGCCAGCAGCCAACAGGCTTATGGAAACACCATATATTTT
CASSQQAYGNTIYF
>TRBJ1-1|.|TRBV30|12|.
TGTGCCTGGGCATGGGGCGTCGGTGAAGCTTTCTTT
CAWAWGVGEAFF
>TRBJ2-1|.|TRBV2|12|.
TGTGCCAGCAGTGGGACCTACAATGAGCAGTTCTTC
CASSGTYNEQFF
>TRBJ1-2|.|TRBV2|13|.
TGTGCCAGCAGTGTCGAGGGCCCCTATGGCTACACCTTC
CASSVEGPYGYTF
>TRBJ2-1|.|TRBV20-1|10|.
TGCAGTGCGGAGAGCAATGAGCAGTTCTTC
CSAESNEQFF
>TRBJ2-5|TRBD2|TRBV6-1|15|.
TGTGCCAGCAGTGAGGGGACTAGTTGGGTAGGGACCCAGTACTTC
CASSEGTSWVGTQYF
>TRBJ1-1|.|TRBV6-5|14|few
TGTGCCAGCACCCCCTGGGGATTGAACACTGAAGCTTTCTTT
CASTPWGLNTEAFF
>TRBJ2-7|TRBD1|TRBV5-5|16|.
TGTGCCAGCAGCCTGAGAGGGGGGACAGGCTCCTACGAGCAGTACTTC
CASSLRGGTGSYEQYF
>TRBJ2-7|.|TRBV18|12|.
TGTGCCAGCTCACCAGATGGCTTCGAGCAGTACTTC
CASSPDGFEQYF
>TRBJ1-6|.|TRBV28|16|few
TGTGCCAGCAGTTCATTGGGAGGAGGGCGTGTTCAGGCCCTCCACTTT
CASSSLGGGRVQALHF
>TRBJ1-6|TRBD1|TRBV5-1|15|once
TGCGCCAGCAGCCCGATGGGACAGTTAAATTCACCCCTCCACTTT
CASSPMGQLNSPLHF
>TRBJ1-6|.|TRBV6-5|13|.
TGTGCCAGCAGGGAGGGAAATAATTCACCCCTCCACTTT
CASREGNNSPLHF
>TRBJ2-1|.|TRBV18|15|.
TGTGCCAGCTCACCACCGACAAGTTGGGGCGATGAGCAGTTCTTC
CASSPPTSWGDEQFF
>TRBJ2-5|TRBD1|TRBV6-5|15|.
TGTGCCAGCAGTTTACAACCGGGACAGGCGGAGACCCAGTACTTC
CASSLQPGQAETQYF
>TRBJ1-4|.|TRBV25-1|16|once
TGTGCCAGCAGCTTGACAGACCGGGATTTGGGGGAAAAACTGTTTTTT
CASSLTDRDLGEKLFF
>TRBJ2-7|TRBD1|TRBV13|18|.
TGTGCCAGCAGCTTCACCGGACACAGACAGGGTTCCTCCTACGAGCAGTACTTC
CASSFTGHRQGSSYEQYF
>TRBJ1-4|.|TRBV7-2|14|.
TGTGCCAGCAGCTTAGCGGGACGGAATGAAAAACTGTTTTTT
CASSLAGRNEKLFF